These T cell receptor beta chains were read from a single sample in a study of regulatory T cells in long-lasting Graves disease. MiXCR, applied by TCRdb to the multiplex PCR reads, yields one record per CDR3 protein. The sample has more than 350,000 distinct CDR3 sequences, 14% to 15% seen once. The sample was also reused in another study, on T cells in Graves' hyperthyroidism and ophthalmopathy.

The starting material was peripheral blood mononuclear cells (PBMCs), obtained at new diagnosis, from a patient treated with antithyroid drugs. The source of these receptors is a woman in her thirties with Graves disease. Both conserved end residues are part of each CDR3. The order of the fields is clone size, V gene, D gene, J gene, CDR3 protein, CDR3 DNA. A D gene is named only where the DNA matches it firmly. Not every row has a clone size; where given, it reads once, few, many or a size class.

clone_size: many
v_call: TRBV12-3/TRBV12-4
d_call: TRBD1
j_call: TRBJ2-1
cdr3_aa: CASSPGQGPNEQFF
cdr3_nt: TGTGCCAGCAGCCCGGGACAGGGGCCAAATGAGCAGTTCTTC

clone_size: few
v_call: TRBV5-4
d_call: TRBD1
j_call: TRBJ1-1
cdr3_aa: CASSLGRGQDGPAFF
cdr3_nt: TGTGCCAGCAGCTTGGGTAGGGGGCAGGACGGCCCAGCTTTCTTT

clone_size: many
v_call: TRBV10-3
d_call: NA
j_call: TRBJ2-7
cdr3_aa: CAISESKARAYEQYF
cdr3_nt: TGTGCCATCAGTGAGTCGAAGGCCAGGGCCTACGAGCAGTACTTC

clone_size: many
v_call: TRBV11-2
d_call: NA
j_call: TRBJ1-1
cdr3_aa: CASSLDLDSNTEAFF
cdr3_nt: TGTGCCAGCAGCTTAGATTTAGACTCGAACACTGAAGCTTTCTTT

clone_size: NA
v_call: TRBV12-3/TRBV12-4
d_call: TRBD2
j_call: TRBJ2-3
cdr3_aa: CASRGTSGRKSTDTQYF
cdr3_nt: TGTGCCAGCAGGGGGACTAGCGGGAGGAAAAGCACAGATACGCAGTATTTT

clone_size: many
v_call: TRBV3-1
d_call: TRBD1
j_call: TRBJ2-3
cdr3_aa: CASSPGQGTIGTDTQYF
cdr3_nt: TGTGCCAGCAGTCCGGGACAGGGAACTATTGGCACAGATACGCAGTATTTT

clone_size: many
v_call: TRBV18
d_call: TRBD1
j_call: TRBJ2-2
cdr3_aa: CASSPGQTNTGELFF
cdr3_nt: TGTGCCAGCTCACCGGGACAGACGAACACCGGGGAGCTGTTTTTT

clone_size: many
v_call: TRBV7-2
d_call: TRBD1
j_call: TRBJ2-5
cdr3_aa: CASSPTGLKETQYF
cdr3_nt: TGTGCCAGCAGCCCGACAGGGTTGAAAGAGACCCAGTACTTC

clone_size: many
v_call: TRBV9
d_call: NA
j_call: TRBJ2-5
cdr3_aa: CASSTWGGETQYF
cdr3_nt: TGTGCCAGCAGCACGTGGGGCGGGGAGACCCAGTACTTC

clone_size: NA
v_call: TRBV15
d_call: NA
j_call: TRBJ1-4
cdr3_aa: CATSVSQGQNEKLFF
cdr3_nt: TGTGCCACCAGCGTTTCACAGGGACAAAATGAAAAACTGTTTTTT

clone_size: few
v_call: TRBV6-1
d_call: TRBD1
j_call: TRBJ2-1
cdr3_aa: CASRRGVGTGGDEQFF
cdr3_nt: TGTGCCAGCAGGCGGGGCGTGGGGACAGGGGGCGATGAGCAGTTCTTC

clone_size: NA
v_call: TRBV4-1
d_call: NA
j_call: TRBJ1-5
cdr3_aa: CASSQAEGHQPQHF
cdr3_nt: TGCGCCAGCAGCCAAGCCGAGGGCCATCAGCCCCAGCATTTT

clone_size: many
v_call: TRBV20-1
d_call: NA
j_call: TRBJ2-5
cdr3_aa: CSARLWGETQYF
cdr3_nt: TGCAGTGCTAGGCTCTGGGGGGAGACCCAGTACTTC

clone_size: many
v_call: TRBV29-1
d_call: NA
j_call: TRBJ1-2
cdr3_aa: CSVDFEGFNYGYTF
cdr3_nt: TGCAGCGTTGATTTCGAGGGCTTCAACTATGGCTACACCTTC

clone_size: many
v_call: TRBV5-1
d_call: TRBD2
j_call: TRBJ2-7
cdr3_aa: CASSSLAVAPSSYEQYF
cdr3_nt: TGCGCCAGCAGCTCTCTAGCGGTTGCCCCGAGCTCCTACGAGCAGTACTTC

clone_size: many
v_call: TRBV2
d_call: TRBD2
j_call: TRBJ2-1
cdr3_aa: CASNIATSGRERRLYNEQFF
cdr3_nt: TGTGCCAGTAATATTGCGACTAGCGGGAGGGAGAGAAGGCTTTACAATGAGCAGTTCTTC

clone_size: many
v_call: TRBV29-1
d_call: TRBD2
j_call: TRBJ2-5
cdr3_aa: CSVDTGLAGSLKETQYF
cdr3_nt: TGCAGCGTTGATACAGGACTAGCGGGATCCCTGAAAGAGACCCAGTACTTC

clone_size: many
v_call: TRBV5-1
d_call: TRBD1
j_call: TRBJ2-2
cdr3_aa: CASSLSAGTGDSGELFF
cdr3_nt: TGCGCCAGCAGCTTGAGTGCCGGGACAGGGGATTCCGGGGAGCTGTTTTTT

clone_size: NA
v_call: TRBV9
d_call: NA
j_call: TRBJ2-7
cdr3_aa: CASSPRPVGPTYEQYF
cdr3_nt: TGTGCCAGCAGCCCTCGCCCTGTGGGTCCGACCTACGAGCAGTACTTC

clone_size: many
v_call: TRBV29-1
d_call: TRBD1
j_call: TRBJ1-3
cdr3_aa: CSVSYDRATGNTIYF
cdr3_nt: TGCAGCGTTTCCTATGACAGGGCAACTGGAAACACCATATATTTT

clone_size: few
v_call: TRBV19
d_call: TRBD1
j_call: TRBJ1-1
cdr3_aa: CASSALGGLFAFF
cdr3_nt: TGTGCCAGTAGTGCTTTAGGGGGCTTGTTCGCTTTCTTT

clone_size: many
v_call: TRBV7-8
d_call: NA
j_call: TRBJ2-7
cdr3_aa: CASSHLGTGTYEQYF
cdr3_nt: TGTGCCAGCAGCCATCTCGGGACGGGTACCTACGAGCAGTACTTC

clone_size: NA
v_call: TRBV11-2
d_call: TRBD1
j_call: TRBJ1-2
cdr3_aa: CASSRRDRGPQAYGYTF
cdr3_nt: TGTGCCAGCAGCCGGAGGGACAGGGGGCCCCAGGCCTATGGCTACACCTTC

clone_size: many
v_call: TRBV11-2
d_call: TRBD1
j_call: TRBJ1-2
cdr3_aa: CASREETGSTYGYTF
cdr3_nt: TGTGCCAGCAGGGAGGAGACAGGGTCTACCTATGGCTACACCTTC

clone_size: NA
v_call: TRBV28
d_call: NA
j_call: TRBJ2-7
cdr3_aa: CASSLFVTSYEQYF
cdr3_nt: TGTGCCAGCAGTCTATTCGTCACGTCCTACGAGCAGTACTTC

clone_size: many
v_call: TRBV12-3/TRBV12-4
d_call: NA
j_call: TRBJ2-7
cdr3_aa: CASSFGVSYEQYF
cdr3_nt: TGTGCCAGCAGTTTCGGGGTCTCCTACGAGCAGTACTTC

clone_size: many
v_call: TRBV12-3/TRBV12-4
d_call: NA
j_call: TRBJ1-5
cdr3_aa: CASSHSHSNQPQHF
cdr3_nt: TGTGCCAGCAGTCACAGCCATAGCAATCAGCCCCAGCATTTT

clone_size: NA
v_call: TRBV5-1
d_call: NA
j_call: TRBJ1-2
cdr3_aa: CASSFSGVPSSYTF
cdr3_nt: TGCGCCAGCAGCTTTTCAGGAGTTCCCAGTAGCTACACCTTC

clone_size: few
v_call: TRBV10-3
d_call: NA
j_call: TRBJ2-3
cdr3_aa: CAIRPSPDTQYF
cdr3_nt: TGTGCCATCCGCCCCTCGCCAGATACGCAGTATTTT

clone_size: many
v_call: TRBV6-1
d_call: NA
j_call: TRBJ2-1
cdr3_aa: CASSAGYEQFF
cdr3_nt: TGTGCCAGCAGCGCAGGGTACGAGCAGTTCTTC

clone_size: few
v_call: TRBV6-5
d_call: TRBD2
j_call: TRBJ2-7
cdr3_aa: CASSYPVGTSGTYEQYF
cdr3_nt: TGTGCCAGCAGTTACCCAGTCGGGACTAGCGGGACCTATGAGCAGTACTTC

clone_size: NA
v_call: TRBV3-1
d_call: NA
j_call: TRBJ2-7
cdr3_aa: CASSHNVYEQYF
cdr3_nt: TGTGCCAGCAGCCACAACGTCTACGAGCAGTACTTC

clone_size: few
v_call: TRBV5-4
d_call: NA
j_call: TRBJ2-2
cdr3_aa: CASSPSWAARNTGELFF
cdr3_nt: TGTGCCAGCAGCCCCTCATGGGCGGCCCGGAACACCGGGGAGCTGTTTTTT

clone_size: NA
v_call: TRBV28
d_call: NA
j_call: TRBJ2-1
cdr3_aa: CASTSWRYEQFF
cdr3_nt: TGTGCCAGCACCTCGTGGAGGTATGAGCAGTTCTTC

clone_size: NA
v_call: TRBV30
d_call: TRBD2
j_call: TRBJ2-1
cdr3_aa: CAWSVGLAGELSNEQFF
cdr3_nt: TGTGCCTGGAGTGTGGGACTAGCGGGAGAGCTATCGAATGAGCAGTTCTTC

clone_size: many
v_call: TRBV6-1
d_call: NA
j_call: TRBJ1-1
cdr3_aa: CASRRDSTMNTEAFF
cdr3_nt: TGTGCCAGCAGGCGTGACAGCACCATGAACACTGAAGCTTTCTTT

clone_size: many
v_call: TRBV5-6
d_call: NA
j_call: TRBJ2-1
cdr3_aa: CASSFLGTQQFF
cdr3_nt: TGTGCCAGCAGCTTCCTGGGGACCCAGCAGTTCTTC

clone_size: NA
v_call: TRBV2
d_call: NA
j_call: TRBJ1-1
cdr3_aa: CASTSRGGRGTEAFF
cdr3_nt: TGTGCCAGCACTTCGAGAGGAGGTCGGGGGACTGAAGCTTTCTTT

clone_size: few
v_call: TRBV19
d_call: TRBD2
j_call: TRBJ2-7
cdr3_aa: CASSIFKRAGANYEQYF
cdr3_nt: TGTGCCAGTAGTATATTTAAGAGGGCGGGAGCGAACTACGAGCAGTACTTC

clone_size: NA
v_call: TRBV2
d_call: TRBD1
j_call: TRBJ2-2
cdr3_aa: CASSEGRDRVPTRTGELLF
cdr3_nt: TGTGCCAGCAGTGAGGGCCGGGACAGGGTTCCCACACGCACCGGGGAGCTGCTTTTT

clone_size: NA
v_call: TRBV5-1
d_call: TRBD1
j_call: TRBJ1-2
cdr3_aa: CASSLQTGNGYTF
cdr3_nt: TGCGCCAGCAGCTTGCAGACAGGGAATGGCTACACCTTC

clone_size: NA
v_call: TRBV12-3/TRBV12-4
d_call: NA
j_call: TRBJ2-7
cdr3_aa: CASTFQGNYEQYF
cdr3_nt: TGTGCCAGCACTTTCCAGGGCAACTACGAGCAGTACTTC

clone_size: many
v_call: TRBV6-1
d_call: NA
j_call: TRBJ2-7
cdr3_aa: CASRAGASYEQYF
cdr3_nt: TGTGCCAGCAGAGCGGGTGCCTCCTACGAGCAGTACTTC

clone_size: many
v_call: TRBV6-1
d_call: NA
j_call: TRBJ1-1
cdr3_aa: CASSRAGSVNTEAFF
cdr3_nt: TGTGCCAGCAGTCGTGCAGGCAGTGTGAACACTGAAGCTTTCTTT

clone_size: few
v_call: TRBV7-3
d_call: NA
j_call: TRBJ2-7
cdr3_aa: CASSFGVAAYEQYF
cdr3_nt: TGTGCCAGCAGCTTTGGGGTGGCGGCCTACGAGCAGTACTTC

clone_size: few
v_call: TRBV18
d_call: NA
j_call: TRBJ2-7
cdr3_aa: CASSPGHKGYEQYF
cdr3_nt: TGTGCCAGCTCACCCGGACATAAGGGCTACGAGCAGTACTTC

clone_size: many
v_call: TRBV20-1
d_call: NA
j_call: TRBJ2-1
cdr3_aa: CSAPRRGKYEQFF
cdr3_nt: TGCAGTGCGCCTAGGAGAGGGAAGTATGAGCAGTTCTTC

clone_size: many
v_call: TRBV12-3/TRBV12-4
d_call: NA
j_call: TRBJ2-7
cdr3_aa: CASSPGGGGYEQYF
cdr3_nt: TGTGCCAGCAGCCCGGGGGGAGGGGGCTACGAGCAGTACTTC

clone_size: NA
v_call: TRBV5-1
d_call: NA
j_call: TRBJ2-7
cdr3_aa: CASSMSTGFYEQYF
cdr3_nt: TGCGCCAGCAGCATGTCTACCGGATTCTACGAGCAGTACTTC

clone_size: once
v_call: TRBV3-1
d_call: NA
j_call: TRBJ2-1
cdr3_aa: CASSQLPIGYNGQFF
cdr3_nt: TGTGCCAGCAGCCAATTGCCTATAGGCTACAATGGGCAGTTCTTC

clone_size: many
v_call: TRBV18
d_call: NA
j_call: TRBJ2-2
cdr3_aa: CASSPSGGNAGELFF
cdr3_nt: TGTGCCAGCTCCCCGTCCGGGGGCAACGCCGGGGAGCTGTTTTTT

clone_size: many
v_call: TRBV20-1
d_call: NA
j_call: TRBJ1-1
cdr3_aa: CSARDLGRGSDTEAFF
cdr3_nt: TGCAGTGCTAGAGATTTGGGCAGGGGATCGGACACTGAAGCTTTCTTT

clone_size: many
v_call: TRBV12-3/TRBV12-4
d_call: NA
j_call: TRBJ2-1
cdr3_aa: CASSARVYANEQFF
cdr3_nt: TGTGCCAGCAGTGCTAGGGTATATGCGAATGAGCAGTTCTTC

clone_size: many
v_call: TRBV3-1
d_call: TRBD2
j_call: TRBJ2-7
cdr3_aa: CASSQDDVRGLVYEQYF
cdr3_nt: TGTGCCAGCAGCCAAGATGACGTCCGGGGACTAGTTTACGAGCAGTACTTC